This T cell receptor beta chain was identified during a study of cytomegalovirus exposure and HLA in healthy donors. General study results and limits: Through in vitro validation, a few CMV-associated chains were shown to be specific for CMV antigens. Follow-up analysis found HLA locus-dependent TCR association rates, highest for DRB1 and lowest for HLA-C. It was likely that a cluster of highly shared sequence variants was a sequencing artifact. CMV serostatus stood as the only immune exposure information on hand.

On this clone itself: Its cognate antigen is unknown.

V trimming: 6 bases; J trimming: 0 bases; junction bases outside the gene matches: 9. The CDR3 loop spans 16 amino acids. The germline V gene has CDR1 SGHNT and CDR2 YYREEE (reference sequence). Primers included in the PCR were 60 Vbeta and 13 Jbeta primers. Data came from immunoSEQ multiplex PCR; TCRdb stores just in-frame clones and leaves some out. Its table records 100,000 to 150,000 clones. The TCR originated in a man between 18 and 35 years old in good health and CMV-seronegative. This chain uses TRBV5-4 with TRBJ1-3; 7 nucleotides agree with TRBD1. Sequenced input: PBMCs. DNA of the CDR3: TGTGCCAGCACCCAAGGACAGGCAACCTCTGGAAACACCATATATTTT. This translates into CASTQGQATSGNTIYF.